This TCR beta chain is from a study of cytomegalovirus exposure and HLA in healthy donors. Both 60 Vbeta primers and 13 Jbeta primers went into the PCR. Clones were read by immunoSEQ multiplex PCR, and TCRdb kept only the in-frame ones, dropping some. Among roughly 200,000 clones listed, approximately 80% were seen once. Whole-study results and caveats: Researchers counted 150 to 200 TCR beta chains as cytomegalovirus-associated. Within the data, a cluster of highly shared sequence variants was likely a sequencing artifact.

As regards this clone: Antigen unknown.

Germline values: CDR1 SGHRS, CDR2 YFSETQ. The CDR3 has 17 amino acids. V lost 4 bases and J lost 2; bases outside the gene matches: 9. The chain links TRBV5-1 to TRBJ2-3, with 11 bases fitting TRBD2. The source is a boy aged 2-15 years in good health and CMV-seronegative. The sample comprised PBMCs. CDR3 in amino acids: CASSPGLAGLHTDTQYF. CDR3 sequence (DNA): TGCGCCAGCAGCCCTGGACTAGCGGGCCTTCACACAGATACGCAGTATTTT.